The entry below describes one TCR beta chain. The target of this receptor is not known. Within one base of it there is no much larger clone, and no base qualities were kept. These data come from a study of control samples from healthy donors and cancer patients (dated by TCRdb to the early 2020s). The library was obtained by the immunoSEQ multiplex PCR assay. Drawn from immuneACCESS, this table holds only the in-frame rearrangements with V and J called that TCRdb kept. Clones are partly lost; checked studies trace under half to an unresolved V gene and leave the rest unexplained. Within this sample are more than 75,000 clones, with roughly 90% of them counted one time only. 1.5% to 2% of the sample is in the top ten clones. The CDR3 contains 16 residues, cysteine and phenylalanine counted. Just CDR3 DNA is preserved here, 48 bases in frame from base 1. Germline trimming amounts to 3 bases on V and 0 bases on J, with 6 as the count of junction bases outside the gene matches. According to the germline V gene (reference sequence), CDR1 reads LNHDA and CDR2 reads SQIVND.

The sample taken for sequencing was PBMCs. In this chain, TRBV19 is recombined with TRBJ2-7; the junction holds 9 bases that match TRBD1. This sequence originates from a woman in her sixties with head and neck cancer. CDR3 sequence: CASSILGTGSSYEQYF. The nucleotides read TGTGCCAGTAGTATTTTGGGGACAGGGAGCTCCTACGAGCAGTACTTC.